This T cell receptor beta chain was captured in a study of cytomegalovirus exposure and HLA in healthy donors (dated by TCRdb to the late 2010s). Regarding the study in general: An earlier analysis of a few hundred of the donors reported 276 Gb of sequence data and approximately 120 million unique TCR beta sequences obtained from about 179 million T cells. Approximately 330 gigabases of sequencing data and around 90 million unique TCR sequences made up an early release that covered about 640 HLA-typed donors. Of the roughly 420 genotyped donors, 80% to 90% were placed in the genetic ancestry cluster associated with self-reported Caucasian donors. The study was designed to test whether signatures of past pathogen exposure could be identified by cataloging public T cell receptors. The study used immunosequencing to profile the T cell repertoires of approximately 640 subjects and linked those repertoires to cytomegalovirus serostatus. A separate validation cohort of approximately 120 different subjects was used in addition to the approximately 640-subject first cohort. To predict cytomegalovirus infection status, the study combined high-throughput TCR immunosequencing, statistical association of individual TCRs with disease status, and machine learning. In a later analysis, previously published TCR beta repertoires from some 640 donors were re-analyzed and high-resolution HLA genotyping was added so that TCR occurrence patterns could be studied. Rather than drawing on any new phenotypic data, the later analysis identified candidate immune exposures from TCR beta sequences and the way those sequences occurred across donors. In an earlier analysis of a few hundred of the donors, high-throughput TCR beta sequencing was used to judge whether each TCR beta V gene segment behaved as functional or pseudogenic. Donor age, sex, ethnicity and CMV serostatus were collected together with the repertoire data. Genome-wide SNP genotypes for about 55% of the roughly 670 donors were used in a later genetic analysis, which treated that subset as a discovery cohort. All discovery cohort repertoires had been generated using a single sequencing platform. HLA typing included class I and class II loci at four-digit resolution. Typing coverage varied by locus: roughly 629-630 donors for A, B, C, DRB1 and DQB1; approximately 560 for DQA1; 600 to 610 for DPA1; 450 to 480 for DPB1. Several DR-DQ haplotypes were handled as single units for association and clustering because linkage in the cohort was strong. Across about 370 genotyped donors of the cohort, an average of approximately 200,000 unique TCR beta nucleotide sequences per donor were sequenced, and roughly 18% of those sequences were non-productive.

The cohort comprised fewer than 750 healthy bone marrow donors. At the time of sampling, every cohort member was nominally healthy, though immune exposures that went unrecorded were likely present. The donor was CMV seropositive and belonged to the group of 250 to 300 seropositive cohort members. Every donor gave a peripheral blood sample, and the peripheral blood mononuclear cells from that sample were used for TCR beta sequencing. The Qiagen DNeasy Blood Extraction Kit was used to extract genomic DNA from the blood cell samples. Receptors were amplified or captured by the immunoSEQ multiplex PCR assay. For the multiplex PCR, a mixture combining 60 forward primers for TCR Vbeta segments and 13 reverse primers for TCR Jbeta segments was used. Amplification of the CDR3 region of rearranged TCR beta genes was performed with a multiplex PCR assay on genomic DNA. The amplified TCR beta libraries were sequenced on the Illumina HiSeq System as 87-base-pair reads. The study's processing was this. Across the 500 to 850 repertoires, a later analysis counted approximately 75 million unique TCR beta chains, about 10 million of which were shared by at least two donors. A nearest-neighbor algorithm error-corrected the raw reads and collapsed the reads into unique sequences, merging closely related sequences to remove PCR and sequencing errors. V, D and J gene segments were assigned by aligning CDR3 sequences to IMGT reference sequences. Each retained sequence needed at least a six-nucleotide match to both a V gene segment and a J gene segment. Rearrangements were called productive when the CDR3 lacked stop codons and stayed in frame with V and J; all others were non-productive. Following IMGT convention, CDR3 was defined as the stretch from the second conserved V-encoded cysteine to the conserved J-encoded phenylalanine. In an earlier analysis of some 550 of the donors, sequences lacking an unambiguous match to a single V gene segment were excluded. An earlier analysis of roughly 590 of the donors called V segments functional above 56.7% productive rearrangements and segregating when the between-donor standard deviation exceeded 5%. A statistical classification framework was developed to diagnose cytomegalovirus status using the catalog of TCR beta chain sequences. In a later analysis, TCR nucleotide sequences were compared against IMGT/GENE-DB human TR gene sequences so that V and J genes could be assigned. A later analysis assigned CDR3 sequences and most-parsimonious VDJ recombination scenarios with the TCRdist pipeline. In a later analysis, each TCR beta chain was defined by its CDR3 amino acid sequence together with its V-gene family, and reads lacking a unique V-gene family were excluded. To address suspected cross-contamination and a sequencing artifact, a later analysis removed several hundred highly shared, low-generation-probability nucleotide sequences. In a later analysis, a clonal expansion index for each public chain was calculated from normalized within-repertoire ranks of inferred template counts. Generation probabilities in a later analysis came from a VDJ recombination model fitted to out-of-frame rearrangements, and those results were checked against IGoR. Hypergeometric tests were used in a later analysis to score TCR-TCR, TCR-HLA and TCR-CMV co-occurrence, with a repertoire-size bias correction applied to the TCR pairs. To estimate false discovery rates, a later analysis permuted the HLA or CMV assignments 20 times. In a later analysis, co-occurring TCRs were grouped using DBSCAN, with TCRdist sequence similarity added in when clustering inside HLA-allele-positive subsets. For co-occurrence clustering, repertoires with fewer than 30,000 or more than 120,000 public chains were excluded, along with five or six repertoires with anomalous nucleotide sharing. This immuneACCESS table, as held by TCRdb, lists in-frame sequences with V and J called but not all clones. Of the missing ones, under half trace to an unresolved V gene in checked studies; the others have no known cause. V, J and clone size derive from that table, while D and trimming were established from the DNA sequence. In all, the sample holds 100,000 to 150,000 clones, and over 15% of those were seen once. Approximately 2.9% of the sample comes from the top ten.

Broader findings and caveats from the paper: In vitro tests confirmed that a few of the cytomegalovirus-associated TCR beta chains recognize cytomegalovirus antigens. Most TCR sequences were observed very rarely across donors, whereas some public TCRs were present in many individuals. In both the original and validation cohorts, the classifier was reported to diagnose cytomegalovirus status with high specificity and sensitivity. Roughly 15 rarely observed V segments, including chromosome 9 orphons, were excluded from the earlier analysis of approximately 600 of the donors because counts were too low. Sequencing depth was assumed to be roughly uniform across donors in the presence/absence analyses, though that assumption may not hold. A later analysis found that TCR association rates varied across HLA loci, with DRB1 alleles showing the most associated TCRs and HLA-C alleles the fewest. A later genetic analysis associated a missense DCLRE1C variant with V-gene and J-gene trimming of TCR beta chains, and an independent cohort replicated the association. According to a later analysis, most CMV-associated TCR beta chains appeared to be HLA-restricted, and the HLA associations seemed to be driven largely by CMV exposure. A total of around 150 TCR beta chains were listed by the study as associated with cytomegalovirus. HLA typing was unavailable for some donors at each locus, so association tests used only the typed subset. In this cohort, only TCR beta chains were sequenced, and detectable features were limited by the absence of alpha or paired-chain data. In a later analysis, several top co-occurrence clusters were reported to appear linked to parvovirus B19, influenza, CMV and Epstein-Barr virus. For the cohort, immune exposure information was limited to CMV serostatus. In an earlier analysis of approximately 590 of the donors, most TCR beta V segments were observed in productive rearrangements about 87% or about 30% of the time, broadly matching IMGT annotations. Some IMGT-functional V segments, including TRBV6-2 and TRBV6-3, could not be distinguished by the 87-base-pair reads and were therefore excluded. In a later analysis, around 17,000 TCR beta sequences were associated with specific HLA alleles at a false discovery rate of 0.05. In a later analysis, HLA-associated TCR beta chains were found to be more clonally expanded and to have lower generation probabilities than equally common non-associated chains. A cluster of highly shared sequence variants was judged likely to be a technical artifact of the sequencing pipeline. The authors suggested that the approach could potentially be generalized to other disease states and immunological phenotypes. A further reported finding was that TCR beta sequences accurately predicted the HLA-A and HLA-B alleles for most subjects in the first cohort. A later genetic analysis reported fewer N-insertions in productive TCRs among donors in an Asian-associated ancestry cluster than the roughly 620-donor mean. Correlated functional status among segregating V segments might reflect linkage disequilibrium, but an unknown experimental factor could not be ruled out. Assigning TCR associations to individual alleles was difficult when HLA alleles, especially DR and DQ, strongly co-occurred.

This clone was recorded once. Which antigen it targets is not known. No base qualities exist here, and no much larger clone lies one base off it. Germline trimming: 5 bases from V, 9 bases from J; junction bases outside gene matches: 4. The CDR3 contains 14 residues, cysteine and phenylalanine counted. Solely the CDR3 DNA is kept, with 42 bases framed from the first base. The germline V gene provides CDR1 MNHEY and CDR2 SVGAGI. Material: PBMCs. The V and J segments used are TRBV6-5 and TRBJ2-1, with 13 middle bases fitting TRBD2. The origin of this receptor is a female donor in good health and CMV-seropositive. The nucleotides are TGTGCCAGCAGTATACTAGCGGGAGGGCCTGAGCAGTTCTTC. Its protein product is CASSILAGGPEQFF.